The T cell receptor (beta chain) described here comes from a study of patients and donors after allogeneic stem cell transplantation. TCRdb re-called the RT-PCR reads through MiXCR, storing one row per CDR3 protein. The sample records a few hundred thousand distinct CDR3 sequences, 38% being singletons. The germline V and J ends were trimmed by 3 bases and 0 bases, with 11 bases remaining between them. This CDR3 has 14 amino acids. In germline, CDR1 is DFQATT, CDR2 SNEGSKA (reference sequence). Sequences were obtained from blood, either unsorted or a sorted T cell fraction (not recorded which). The TCR was taken from a human donor who was either an allogeneic HSCT recipient or a stem cell or donor lymphocyte infusion donor (not recorded which). It is not recorded whose cells these are; they may come from a transplant donor. The chain has TRBV20-1 and TRBJ1-1; no reliable D call. The CDR3 loop reads CSASSSLLNTEAFF. The DNA for the CDR3 is TGCAGTGCTAGTTCTTCGCTTTTGAACACTGAAGCTTTCTTT.